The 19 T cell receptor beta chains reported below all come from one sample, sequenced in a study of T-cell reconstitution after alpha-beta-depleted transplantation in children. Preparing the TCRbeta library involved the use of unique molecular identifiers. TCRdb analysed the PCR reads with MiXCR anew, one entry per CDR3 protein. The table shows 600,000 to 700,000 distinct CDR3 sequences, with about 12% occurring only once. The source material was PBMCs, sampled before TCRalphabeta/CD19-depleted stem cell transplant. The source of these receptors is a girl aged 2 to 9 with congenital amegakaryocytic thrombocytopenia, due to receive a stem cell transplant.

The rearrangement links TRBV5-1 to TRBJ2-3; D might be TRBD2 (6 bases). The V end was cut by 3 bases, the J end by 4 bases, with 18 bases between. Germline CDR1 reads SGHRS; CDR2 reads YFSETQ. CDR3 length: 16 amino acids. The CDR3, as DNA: TGCGCCAGCAGCTCGACAGCGTCTGGAGGGCCAGATACGCAGTATTTT. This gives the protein CASSSTASGGPDTQYF.

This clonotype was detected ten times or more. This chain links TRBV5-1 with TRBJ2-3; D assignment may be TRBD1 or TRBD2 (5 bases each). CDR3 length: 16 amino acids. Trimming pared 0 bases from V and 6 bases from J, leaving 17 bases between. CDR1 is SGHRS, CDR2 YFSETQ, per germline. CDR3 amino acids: CASSLGQRDVGDTQYF. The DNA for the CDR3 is TGCGCCAGCAGCTTGGGCCAGAGGGACGTGGGGGATACGCAGTATTTT.

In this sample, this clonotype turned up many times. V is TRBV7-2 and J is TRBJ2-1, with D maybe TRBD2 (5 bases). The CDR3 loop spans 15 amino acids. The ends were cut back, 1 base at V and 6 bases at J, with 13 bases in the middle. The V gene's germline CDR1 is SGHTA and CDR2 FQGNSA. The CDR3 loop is CASSLEDLAFNEQFF. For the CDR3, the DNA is TGTGCCAGCAGCTTAGAGGATTTAGCGTTCAATGAGCAGTTCTTC.

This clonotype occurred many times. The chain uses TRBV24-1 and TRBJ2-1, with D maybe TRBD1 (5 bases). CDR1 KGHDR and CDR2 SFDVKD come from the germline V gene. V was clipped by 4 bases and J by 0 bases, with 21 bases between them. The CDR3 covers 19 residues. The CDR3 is CATSDLTRGSESSYNEQFF. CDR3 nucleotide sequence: TGTGCCACCAGTGACCTAACAAGGGGTTCCGAGAGCTCCTACAATGAGCAGTTCTTC.

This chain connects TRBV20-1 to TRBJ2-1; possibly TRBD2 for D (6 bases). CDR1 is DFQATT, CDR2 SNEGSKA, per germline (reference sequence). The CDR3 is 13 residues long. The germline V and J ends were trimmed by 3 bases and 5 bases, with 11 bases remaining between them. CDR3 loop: CSARGLWDNEQFF. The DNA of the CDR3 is TGCAGTGCTAGGGGACTTTGGGACAATGAGCAGTTCTTC.

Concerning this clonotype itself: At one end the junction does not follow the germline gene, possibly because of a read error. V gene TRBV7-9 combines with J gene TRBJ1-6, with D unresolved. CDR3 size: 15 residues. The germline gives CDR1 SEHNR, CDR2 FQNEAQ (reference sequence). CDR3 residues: CASRLASTVESPLHF. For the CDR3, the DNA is TGTGCCAGCAGATTAGCTTCCACGGTAGAGTCACCCCTCCACTTT.

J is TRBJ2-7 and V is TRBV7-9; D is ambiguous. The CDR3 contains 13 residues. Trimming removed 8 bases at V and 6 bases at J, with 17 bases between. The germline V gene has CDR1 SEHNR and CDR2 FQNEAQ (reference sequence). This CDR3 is CASGLGLYCEQYF. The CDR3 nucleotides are TGTGCCAGCGGCCTCGGGCTCTACTGCGAGCAGTACTTC. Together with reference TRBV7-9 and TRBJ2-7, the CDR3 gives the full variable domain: DTGVSQNPRHKITKRGQNVTFRCDPISEHNRLYWYRQTLGQGPEFLTYFQNEAQLEKSRLLSDRFSAERPKGSFSTLEIQRTEQGDSAMYLCASGLGLYCEQYFGPGTRLTVT.

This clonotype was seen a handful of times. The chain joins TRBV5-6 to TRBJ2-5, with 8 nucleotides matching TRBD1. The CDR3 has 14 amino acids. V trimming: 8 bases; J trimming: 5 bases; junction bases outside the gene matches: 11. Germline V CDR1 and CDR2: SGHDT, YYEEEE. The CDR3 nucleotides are TGTGCCAGTTGTCCACCGGGACAGGAGGAGACCCAGTACTTC. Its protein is CASCPPGQEETQYF. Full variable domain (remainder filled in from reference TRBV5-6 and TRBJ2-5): DAGVTQSPTHLIKTRGQQVTLRCSPKSGHDTVSWYQQALGQGPQFIFQYYEEEERQRGNFPDRFSGHQFPNYSSELNVNALLLGDSALYLCASCPPGQEETQYFGPGTRLLVL.

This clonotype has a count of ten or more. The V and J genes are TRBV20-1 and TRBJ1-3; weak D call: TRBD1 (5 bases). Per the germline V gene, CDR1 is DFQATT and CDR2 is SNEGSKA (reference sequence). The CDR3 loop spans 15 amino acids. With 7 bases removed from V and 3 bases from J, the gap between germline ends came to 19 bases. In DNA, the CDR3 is TGCAGTGATCTAGAGAGGGGTCCCTGTGGAAACACCATATATTTT. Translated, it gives CSDLERGPCGNTIYF.

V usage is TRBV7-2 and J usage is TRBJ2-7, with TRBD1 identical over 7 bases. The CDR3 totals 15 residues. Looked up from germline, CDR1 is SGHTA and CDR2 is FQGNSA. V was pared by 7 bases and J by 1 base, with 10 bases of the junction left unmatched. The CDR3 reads CASNPTGMGSYEQYF. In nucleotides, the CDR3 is TGTGCCAGCAACCCGACAGGGATGGGGTCCTACGAGCAGTACTTC.

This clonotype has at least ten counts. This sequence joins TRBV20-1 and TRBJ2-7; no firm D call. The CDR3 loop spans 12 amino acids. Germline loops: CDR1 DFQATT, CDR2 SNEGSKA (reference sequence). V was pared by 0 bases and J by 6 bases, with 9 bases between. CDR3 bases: TGCAGTGCTAGAGAGGGCCTGTCCGAGCAGTACTTC. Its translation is CSAREGLSEQYF.

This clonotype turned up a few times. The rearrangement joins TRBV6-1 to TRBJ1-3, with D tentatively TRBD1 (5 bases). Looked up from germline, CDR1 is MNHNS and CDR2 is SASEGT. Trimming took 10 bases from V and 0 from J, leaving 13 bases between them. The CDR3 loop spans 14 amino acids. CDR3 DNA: TGTGCCACTCAAAGGGGAAGCTCTGGAAACACCATATATTTT. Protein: CATQRGSSGNTIYF.

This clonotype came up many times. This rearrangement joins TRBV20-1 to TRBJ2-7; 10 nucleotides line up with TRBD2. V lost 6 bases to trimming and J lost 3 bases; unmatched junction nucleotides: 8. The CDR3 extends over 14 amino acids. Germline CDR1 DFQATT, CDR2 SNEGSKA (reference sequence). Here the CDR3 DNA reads TGCAGTGCGCGGACTAGCGGAGTGAACTACGAGCAGTACTTC. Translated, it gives CSARTSGVNYEQYF.

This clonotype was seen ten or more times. In DNA, the CDR3 is TGCGCCAGCGGGACCGGAGACTCCTACAATGAGCAGTTCTTC. Its protein product is CASGTGDSYNEQFF. The rearrangement uses TRBV5-1 and TRBJ2-1; possibly TRBD1 or TRBD2 for D (5 bases each). Trimming removed 7 bases from V and 0 bases from J, with 11 bases in between. The germline V gene has CDR1 SGHRS and CDR2 YFSETQ. CDR3 size: 14 residues.

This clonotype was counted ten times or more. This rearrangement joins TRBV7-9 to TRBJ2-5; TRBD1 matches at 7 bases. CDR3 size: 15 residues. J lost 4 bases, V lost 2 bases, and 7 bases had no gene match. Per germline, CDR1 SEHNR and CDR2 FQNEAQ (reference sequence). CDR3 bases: TGTGCCAGCAGCTTATTCGACAGGGAATCAGAGACCCAGTACTTC. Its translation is CASSLFDRESETQYF.

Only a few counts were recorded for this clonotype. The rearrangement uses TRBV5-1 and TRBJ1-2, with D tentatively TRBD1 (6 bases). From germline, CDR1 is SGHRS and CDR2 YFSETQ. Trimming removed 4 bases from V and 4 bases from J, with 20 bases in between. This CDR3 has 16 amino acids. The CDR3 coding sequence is TGCGCCAGCAGCCCCAGGACAGACCGTATGAGCTATGGCTACACCTTC. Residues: CASSPRTDRMSYGYTF.

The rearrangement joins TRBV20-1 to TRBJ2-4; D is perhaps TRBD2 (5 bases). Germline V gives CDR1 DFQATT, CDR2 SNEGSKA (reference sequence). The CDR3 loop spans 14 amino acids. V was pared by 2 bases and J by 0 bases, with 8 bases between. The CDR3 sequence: CSARLRGAKNIQYF. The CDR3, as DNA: TGCAGTGCTAGACTCCGGGGAGCCAAAAACATTCAGTACTTC.

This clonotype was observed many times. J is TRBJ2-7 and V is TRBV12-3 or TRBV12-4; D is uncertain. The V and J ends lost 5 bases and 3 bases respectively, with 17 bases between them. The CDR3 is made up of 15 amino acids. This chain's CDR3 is CASSPASLGLYEQYF. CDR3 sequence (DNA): TGTGCCAGCAGTCCAGCTAGTCTCGGCCTCTACGAGCAGTACTTC.

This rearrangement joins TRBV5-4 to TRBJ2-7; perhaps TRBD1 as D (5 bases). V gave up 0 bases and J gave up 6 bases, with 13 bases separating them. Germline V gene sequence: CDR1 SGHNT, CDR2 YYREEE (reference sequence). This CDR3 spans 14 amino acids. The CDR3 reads CASSLGQTSIEQYF. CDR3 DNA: TGTGCCAGCAGCTTGGGACAGACCTCCATCGAGCAGTACTTC.